This TCR beta chain was identified during a study of shared clonotypes between healthy human individuals. CDR3 size: 15 residues. When replicate PCRs were run on unsorted PBMC, they used around 0.3 ug DNA, about 27,000 T cell genomes. TCRdb keeps only in-frame clones here, not all; method: immunoSEQ multiplex PCR. The sample holds 490,000 or so clones, about 80% seen once. The donors were all Caucasian adults (living in Nashville, Tennessee). J is TRBJ2-1 and V is TRBV12-2; the DNA was not used to check the table's D call, TRBD2. TRBV12-2 is designated a pseudogene. This clonotype was obtained from a woman in her thirties or forties in good health. Some clones in this sample may be carry-over from other donors' samples. Sequenced input: PBMCs. The CDR3 protein is CASRQRTSGIGEQFF. Here the CDR3 DNA reads TGTGCAAGTCGCCAGAGGACTAGCGGGATTGGGGAGCAGTTCTTC.